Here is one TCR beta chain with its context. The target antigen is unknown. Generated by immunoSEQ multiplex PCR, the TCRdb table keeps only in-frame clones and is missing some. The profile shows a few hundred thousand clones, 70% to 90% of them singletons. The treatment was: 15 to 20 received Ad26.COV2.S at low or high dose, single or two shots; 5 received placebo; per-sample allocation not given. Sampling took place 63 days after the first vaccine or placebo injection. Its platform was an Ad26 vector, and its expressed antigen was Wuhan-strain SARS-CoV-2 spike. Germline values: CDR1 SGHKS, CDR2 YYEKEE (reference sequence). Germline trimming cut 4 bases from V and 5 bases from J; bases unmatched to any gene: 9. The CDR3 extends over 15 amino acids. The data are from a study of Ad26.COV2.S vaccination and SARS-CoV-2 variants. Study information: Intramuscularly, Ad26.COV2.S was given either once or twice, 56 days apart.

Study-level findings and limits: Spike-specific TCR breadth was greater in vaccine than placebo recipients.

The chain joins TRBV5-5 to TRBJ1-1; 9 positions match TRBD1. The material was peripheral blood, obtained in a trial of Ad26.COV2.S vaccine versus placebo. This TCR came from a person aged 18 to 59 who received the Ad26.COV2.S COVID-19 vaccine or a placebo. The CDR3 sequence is CASSVGQGAKTEAFF. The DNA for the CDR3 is TGTGCCAGCAGCGTGGGACAGGGAGCAAAGACTGAAGCTTTCTTT.